This T cell receptor beta chain was retrieved from a study of spatial heterogeneity in lung cancer. This CDR3 spans 15 amino acids. V shed 0 bases and J 3 bases; nucleotides not matched to a gene: 6. Germline lookup yields CDR1 SGDLS and CDR2 YYNGEE. This clonotype is labeled medium-sized. Antigen: not known. General study findings and limits: Tracking of tumor mutation counts was seen in expanded intratumoral alpha and beta TCR counts.

Regarding time point: sample taken at primary tumor resection. In TCRdb, the 5' RACE reads were re-called with MiXCR into one record per CDR3 protein. This sample has around 7,800 distinct CDR3 sequences; over 8% occur once, and the top ten carry approximately 4.4%. V and J are TRBV9 and TRBJ2-7, with TRBD2 matching over 7 bases. The sequence was collected from a male donor with early-stage non-small cell lung cancer. This specimen consisted of lung tumor tissue, obtained at surgery. CDR3 DNA: TGTGCCAGCAGCGTAGCCCCAACGGGAGGCTACGAGCAGTACTTC. Translation gives CASSVAPTGGYEQYF.